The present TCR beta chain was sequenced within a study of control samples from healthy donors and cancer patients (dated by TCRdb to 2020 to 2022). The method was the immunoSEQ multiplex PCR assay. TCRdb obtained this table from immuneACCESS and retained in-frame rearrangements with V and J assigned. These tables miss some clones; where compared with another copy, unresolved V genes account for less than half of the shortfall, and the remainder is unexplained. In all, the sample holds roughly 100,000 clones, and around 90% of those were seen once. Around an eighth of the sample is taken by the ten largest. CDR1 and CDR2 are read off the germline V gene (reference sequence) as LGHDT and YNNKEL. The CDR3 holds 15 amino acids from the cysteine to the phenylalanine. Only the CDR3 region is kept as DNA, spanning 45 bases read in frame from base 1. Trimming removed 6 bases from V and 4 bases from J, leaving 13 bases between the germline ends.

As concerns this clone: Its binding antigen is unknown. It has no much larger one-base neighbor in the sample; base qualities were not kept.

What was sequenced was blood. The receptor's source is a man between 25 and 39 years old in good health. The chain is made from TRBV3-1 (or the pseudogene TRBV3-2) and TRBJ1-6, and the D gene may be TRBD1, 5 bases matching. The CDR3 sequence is CASSRGLGYNSPLHF. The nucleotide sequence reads TGTGCCAGCAGTAGGGGCCTGGGGTATAATTCACCCCTCCACTTT.